This paragraph covers one T cell receptor (beta chain) sequence. This record belongs to a study of blood T cell repertoires in COVID-19. On the study more broadly: COVID-19 samples collected from the United States, Italy and Spain covered acute and convalescent phases.

Original processing methods: Cell counts per sample came from amplifying reference gene primers. Using immunoSEQ multiplex PCR, the repertoire was profiled, and TCRdb retains in-frame clones only, with some absent. V, J and clone size are those of that table, while D and trimming were read from the DNA. The sample includes about 97,000 clones, less than 95% of them seen just once. V lost 0 bases and J lost 5, with 11 bases in between. Germline CDR1 reads GTSNPN; CDR2 reads SVGIG (reference sequence). The CDR3 totals 14 residues. This rearrangement joins TRBV30 to TRBJ1-5, with D possibly matching TRBD1 (6 bases). The source of this sequence is a man aged 60 to 75 with acute or convalescent COVID-19. Input material: peripheral blood. CDR3 in DNA: TGTGCCTGGAGTGTACGACAGGTTTATCAGCCCCAGCATTTT. Translated, it gives CAWSVRQVYQPQHF.